This passage covers 23 T cell receptor beta chains from one sample sequenced in a study of cytomegalovirus exposure and HLA in healthy donors (TCRdb year 2017). The library was built by means of the immunoSEQ multiplex PCR assay. Drawn from immuneACCESS, this table holds only the in-frame rearrangements with V and J called that TCRdb kept. Clones are partly lost; checked studies trace under half to an unresolved V gene and leave the rest unexplained. The sample contains around 200,000 clones, 80% to 85% of them found a single time. Of the sample, 2.5% to 3% falls within the top ten clones. Sequencing was done on a sample of PBMCs. These receptors all stem from a woman aged 18 to 35 in good health and CMV-seropositive.

In this sample, this clone turned up once. This chain joins TRBV29-1 and TRBJ1-2; 7 positions agree with TRBD1. The trim removed 0 bases at V and 5 bases at J, leaving 3 bases unmatched. This CDR3 contains 13 residues. Looked up from germline, CDR1 is SQVTM and CDR2 is ANQGSEA. The CDR3 reads CSVEDRGEYGYTF. The CDR3 DNA is TGCAGCGTTGAAGACAGGGGGGAATATGGCTACACCTTC. Drawing the rest from reference TRBV29-1 and TRBJ1-2, the complete variable domain is SAVISQKPSRDICQRGTSLTIQCQVDSQVTMMFWYRQQPGQSLTLIATANQGSEATYESGFVIDKFPISRPNLTFSTLTVSNMSPEDSSIYLCSVEDRGEYGYTFGSGTRLTVV.

The rearrangement joins TRBV27 to TRBJ2-5; D is uncertain. Germline loops: CDR1 MNHEY, CDR2 SMNVEV (reference sequence). The CDR3 extends over 14 amino acids. The ends were cut back, 1 base at V and 2 bases at J, with 8 bases in the middle. CDR3 nucleotide sequence: TGTGCCAGCAGTTTATGGGCAGGTCAAGAGACCCAGTACTTC. Amino acid sequence: CASSLWAGQETQYF.

The chain employs TRBV19 and TRBJ1-2; D gene unclear. The germline V and J ends were trimmed by 11 bases and 8 bases, with 33 bases remaining between them. CDR3 size: 17 residues. Germline V gene lookup returns CDR1 LNHDA and CDR2 SQIVND (reference sequence). As DNA, the CDR3 is TGTGCCTCCAAGAACCGGGCGGGAGGAGTCGGCTTGGAGGGCTACACCTTC. It specifies CASKNRAGGVGLEGYTF.

The chain's CDR3 is CASSATRREETQYF. The CDR3 coding sequence is TGTGCCAGCAGCGCAACTCGGAGAGAAGAGACCCAGTACTTC. This chain uses TRBV7-6 with TRBJ2-5, with D unclear. V lost 5 bases and J 3 bases, leaving 13 bases between the germline ends. Per germline, CDR1 SGHVS and CDR2 FNYEAQ. This CDR3 contains 14 residues.

The table lists this clone with many counts. V usage is TRBV6-4 and J usage is TRBJ2-1; 11 nucleotides align to TRBD1. Trimming cost V 2 bases and J 6 bases; bases outside gene matches: 0. The CDR3 runs 14 residues. The germline gives CDR1 MRHNA, CDR2 SNTAGT. The CDR3, as DNA: TGTGCCAGCAGTGACGGGACAGGGGGCAATGAGCAGTTCTTC. Translated: CASSDGTGGNEQFF.

This chain uses TRBV27 with TRBJ2-1, with 9 bases lining up with TRBD1. CDR1 and CDR2 from the germline V gene are MNHEY and SMNVEV (reference sequence). This CDR3 is 17 amino acids long. V lost 2 bases, J lost 5 bases, and 10 bases stayed unmatched. CDR3 in DNA: TGTGCCAGCAGTTTAATAGTCGGGACAGGGTACCACAATGAGCAGTTCTTC. This encodes CASSLIVGTGYHNEQFF.

This chain links TRBV30 with TRBJ2-5; 9 positions match TRBD1. The CDR3 runs to 15 residues. The germline V gene has CDR1 GTSNPN and CDR2 SVGIG (reference sequence). After removal of 3 bases from V and 3 bases from J, the junction contained 8 bases not matched to a gene. The CDR3 protein is CAWSGQGRRKETQYF. The DNA of the CDR3 is TGTGCCTGGAGCGGACAGGGGAGGCGGAAAGAGACCCAGTACTTC.

The chain couples TRBV28 to TRBJ2-1, with a tentative D call TRBD1 (7 bases). This CDR3 has 14 amino acids. The V end was cut by 4 bases, the J end by 15 bases, with 22 bases between. Germline V lookup: CDR1 MDHEN, CDR2 SYDVKM. CDR3 bases: TGTGCCAGCAGTTCCCTTGGACCGACAGGGACTCGGTTCTTC. This translates into CASSSLGPTGTRFF.

The V and J genes are TRBV6-5 and TRBJ2-5; D is undetermined. The germline gives CDR1 MNHEY, CDR2 SVGAGI. CDR3 size: 12 residues. The V end was cut by 6 bases, the J end by 5 bases, with 10 bases between. The CDR3: CASRGSGETQYF. The CDR3 bases are TGTGCCAGCAGGGGCAGTGGCGAGACCCAGTACTTC.

The rearrangement uses TRBV6-6 and TRBJ2-5; D may be TRBD1 (6 bases). CDR3 size: 14 residues. The V end was cut by 7 bases, the J end by 5 bases, with 17 bases between. Germline CDR1 and CDR2: MNHNY and SVGAGI (reference sequence). CDR3 DNA sequence: TGTGCCAGCACTCTAAACAGGGCGGGCGAGACCCAGTACTTC. Its protein product is CASTLNRAGETQYF.

The genes are TRBV18 and TRBJ2-7, with 8 bases identical to TRBD1. CDR3 length: 13 amino acids. From germline, CDR1 is KGHSH and CDR2 LQKENI. Germline trimming cut 6 bases from V and 3 bases from J; bases unmatched to any gene: 4. The CDR3 here is CASSAGGDYEQYF. The CDR3 nucleotides read TGTGCCAGCTCGGCAGGGGGCGACTACGAGCAGTACTTC.

V and J are TRBV13 and TRBJ2-5, with a weak D call TRBD1 (5 bases). Germline V gene data show CDR1 as PRHDT and CDR2 as FYEKMQ (reference sequence). Trimming removed 4 bases from V and 7 bases from J, with 13 bases in between. The CDR3 covers 13 residues. CDR3 sequence reads: CASSSKPTGTQYF. CDR3 in DNA: TGTGCCAGCAGCTCCAAACCCACAGGGACCCAGTACTTC.

The chain employs TRBV10-1 and TRBJ2-3; D gene ambiguous. The CDR3 is made up of 16 amino acids. V lost 6 bases and J lost 6, with 22 bases in between. In germline, CDR1 is WNHNN, CDR2 SYGVQD (reference sequence). The CDR3 here is CASRTSPCNWWDTQYF. CDR3 nucleotides: TGCGCCAGCAGAACATCCCCCTGTAATTGGTGGGATACGCAGTATTTT.

The chain joins TRBV2 to TRBJ2-1; 8 bases are shared with TRBD1. The CDR3 consists of 15 residues. The V and J ends lost 4 bases and 5 bases, in that order; junction bases with no gene match: 7. The germline V gene has CDR1 SNHLY and CDR2 FYNNEI. The CDR3: CASSGETGAHNEQFF. The CDR3 bases are TGTGCCAGCAGTGGAGAGACAGGGGCCCACAATGAGCAGTTCTTC. Full variable domain (rest looked up from reference TRBV2 and TRBJ2-1): EPEVTQTPSHQVTQMGQEVILRCVPISNHLYFYWYRQILGQKVEFLVSFYNNEISEKSEIFDDQFSVERPDGSNFTLKIRSTKLEDSAMYFCASSGETGAHNEQFFGPGTRLTVL.

The rearrangement joins TRBV5-1 to TRBJ1-2; 10 nucleotides line up with TRBD1. V trimming: 2 bases; J trimming: 6 bases; junction bases outside the gene matches: 4. The CDR3 is 14 residues long. CDR1 and CDR2 from the germline V gene are SGHRS and YFSETQ. The CDR3 reads CASSFTGTGDGYTF. In DNA, the CDR3 is TGCGCCAGCAGCTTTACCGGGACAGGGGATGGCTACACCTTC.

CDR3 region: CASSSRDRGPYEQYF. DNA for the CDR3: TGTGCCAGCAGCTCTAGGGACAGGGGTCCCTACGAGCAGTACTTC. The chain joins TRBV7-9 to TRBJ2-7, with 10 bases fitting TRBD1. This CDR3 is built from 15 residues. Germline trimming cut 4 bases from V and 2 bases from J; bases unmatched to any gene: 5. Germline V gene sequence: CDR1 SEHNR, CDR2 FQNEAQ (reference sequence).

This chain joins TRBV5-4 and TRBJ1-1; the D is unclear. The CDR3 loop spans 12 amino acids. Trimming left V 4 bases short and J 11 bases short, with 15 bases between. Germline CDR1 and CDR2: SGHNT and YYREEE (reference sequence). The CDR3 loop is CASSTNRGWAFF. DNA of the CDR3: TGTGCCAGCAGCACCAACCGGGGATGGGCTTTCTTT.

The genes are TRBV2 and TRBJ1-2; 8 bases fit TRBD1. This CDR3 region has 18 residues. Germline V lookup: CDR1 SNHLY, CDR2 FYNNEI. The V and J ends lost 7 bases and 8 bases, in that order; junction bases with no gene match: 24. The CDR3 here is CASTEDETGVFVGSGYTF. CDR3 coding DNA: TGTGCCAGCACCGAAGATGAGACAGGGGTATTTGTAGGAAGCGGCTACACCTTC.

The chain combines TRBV5-1 with TRBJ2-1; TRBD1 agrees at 9 bases. V shed 0 bases and J 0 bases; nucleotides not matched to a gene: 10. The germline V gene encodes CDR1 SGHRS and CDR2 YFSETQ. The CDR3 length is 19 residues. The CDR3 DNA is TGCGCCAGCAGCTTGGCGGGACAGGGAATGGGGAGCTCCTACAATGAGCAGTTCTTC. As protein: CASSLAGQGMGSSYNEQFF.

The chain carries TRBV5-6 and TRBJ2-1; maybe TRBD1 (5 bases). The CDR3 contains 14 residues. Germline CDR1 SGHDT, CDR2 YYEEEE. Trimming took 2 bases from V and 0 from J, leaving 6 bases between them. This CDR3 is CASSFRVSYNEQFF. The CDR3 DNA sequence: TGTGCCAGCAGCTTCAGGGTCTCCTACAATGAGCAGTTCTTC.

The CDR3 sequence: CSVDSPGYEQYF. CDR3 DNA: TGCAGCGTCGACTCGCCGGGGTACGAGCAGTACTTC. V gene TRBV29-1 combines with J gene TRBJ2-7, with TRBD2 as a possible D gene (5 bases). Looked up from germline, CDR1 is SQVTM and CDR2 is ANQGSEA. This CDR3 has 12 amino acids. Trimming took 6 bases from V and 4 from J, leaving 13 bases between them.

The table lists this clone with a count of one. The CDR3 DNA reads TGTGCCAGCTCACTTGAGCGGACCCGCACAGATACGCAGTATTTT. It specifies CASSLERTRTDTQYF. V gene TRBV18 combines with J gene TRBJ2-3; D possibly corresponds to TRBD2 (5 bases). Trimming shortened V by 4 bases and J by 1 base, and 12 bases separated the two germline ends. Germline values: CDR1 KGHSH, CDR2 LQKENI. The CDR3 runs 15 residues.

This clone was detected a few times. Other DNA sequences in the same sample also yield this CDR3. The chain combines TRBV2 with TRBJ1-6; 9 bases map to TRBD1. Losses at the gene ends were 7 bases for V and 3 bases for J; bases not matched to a gene: 4. CDR3 length: 15 residues. Germline-derived CDR1 and CDR2 are SNHLY and FYNNEI. CDR3 residues: CASTGGQGYNSPLHF. The CDR3 bases are TGTGCCAGCACAGGGGGACAGGGCTATAATTCACCCCTCCACTTT.